The T cell receptor (beta chain) under discussion was sequenced for a study of blood T cells in healthy people across ages (dated by TCRdb to the mid-2010s). For the study in its entirety: In model experiments, template switching captured about one uniquely barcoded TCR beta cDNA molecule for every two T cells. The study measured age-related changes in TCR beta repertoire diversity using deep sequencing normalized with unique cDNA molecular identifiers. Donors were grouped into four age groups: young (average roughly 15 years), middle-aged (around 39), aged (roughly 62) and long-lived (approximately 75). To avoid experimental bias, donors of different ages were randomly spread across the sequencing lanes. The study analyzed two additional independent replicas of 1 million unique cDNA reads from the same blood draw for two donors, one aged 18 to 30 and one aged 80 or older. Results the study describes overall, beyond this receptor: As age increased, observed TCR beta diversity per million T cells dropped in a roughly linear way, and a significant reduction was already evident by age about 40. Because profiling used bulk unsorted PBMCs, naive and antigen-experienced compartments could not be compared conclusively. Compared with the aged group, the long-lived group had more naive CD4+ T cells, fewer expanded clones and increased TCR diversity, suggesting age selection. Total diversity estimates from one million sequenced T cells were considered lower bounds and underestimates. Observed TCR beta diversity correlated strongly with the percentage of naive T cells measured by flow cytometry. Because the CMV infection status of the donors was unknown, age-related changes in expanded clonotypes may potentially have been confounded.

Systemically healthy Caucasian individuals from Russia, 35 to 50 in total and aged about 6 to 90 years, were included as donors. Around 9.8 milliliters of peripheral blood were collected from each donor into EDTA-treated Vacutainer tubes. Ficoll-Paque density-gradient centrifugation was used to isolate PBMCs, with at least 6.5 million per sample. Total RNA, at least 6 micrograms per sample, was extracted from PBMCs with Trizol reagent. For every donor, flow cytometry on a PBMC aliquot measured the percentage of naive CD45RAhigh/CD27high T cells. Libraries were built with 5' RACE. The sample was run on an Illumina HiSeq 2500. A second PCR of roughly 7 to 12 cycles was performed with a sample-barcoded 5' primer and a J-beta primer mix. A unique molecular identifier was introduced onto each TCR beta cDNA molecule by a template-switch 5' adaptor carrying 12 random nucleotides. At least 2.5 million CDR3-containing paired-end reads were obtained from each sample. First-strand cDNA was synthesized from all RNA with the Mint cDNA synthesis kit, primed by a TRBC-specific oligonucleotide. After uracil-DNA glycosylase treatment, a first 18-cycle PCR used universal primers M1SS and BC2_uni_R on all cDNA. The paper's data handling went like this. Normalization of each sample was performed by random selection of 1 million high-quality reads, each carrying a distinct molecular identifier. Instead of being binned into consensus sequences, reads that shared molecular identifiers were thrown out. MiTCR, run with a Q25 quality threshold and the strictest error-elimination algorithm, handled CDR3 identification, clonotype clustering and error correction. A nonparametric unseen species model using Euler transformation provided a lower-bound estimate of total TCR beta diversity. Starting from the raw public reads, TCRdb applied fastp trimming at Q25, assembled clones with MiXCR and retained in-frame beta chains. Under each unique CDR3 protein, matching rows form one entry showing the most common genes and DNA. What appears here as the V and J calls and clone size reflects TCRdb's work, not the paper's. A total of around 900,000 distinct CDR3 sequences appear in this sample, 29% of them only once. 17% of the sample is in the top ten clones.

Comments on this clonotype: This clone's antigen is unknown. Nothing much larger sits one base from this clone, and base qualities are not available.

The sample consisted of blood. The sequence derives from a woman of 80 years or more in good health.

The CDR3: CATSPIGVDTQYF. The nucleotides are TGTGCCACCAGCCCTATAGGGGTGGATACGCAGTATTTT. The sequence links TRBV15 to TRBJ2-3; the D gene is possibly TRBD1, with 5 bases matching. CDR1 and CDR2 are read off the germline V gene (reference sequence) as LNHNV and YYDKDF. The CDR3 contains 13 residues, cysteine and phenylalanine counted. The sequence is cut down to CDR3 DNA, 39 bases in frame from base 1. The junction shows trimming of 5 bases on V and 6 bases on J, plus 12 bases between the germline ends.